One and the same sample provided the 21 T cell receptor beta chains below, sequenced in a study of cytomegalovirus exposure and HLA in healthy donors. The PCR employed 60 Vbeta primers together with 13 Jbeta primers. Here immunoSEQ multiplex PCR was the method, and the copy in TCRdb shows in-frame clones only, minus some. Of about 190,000 clones in the sample, around 81% were seen once. Source material: PBMCs. Receptors were obtained from a man between 18 and 35 years old in good health and CMV-seronegative.

This clone was observed a handful of times. V and J are TRBV18 and TRBJ1-1; D is unclear. Germline CDR1 KGHSH, CDR2 LQKENI. The V and J ends lost 3 bases and 1 base respectively, with 6 bases between them. This CDR3 region has 13 residues. The CDR3 protein is CASSPRANTEAFF. The CDR3 DNA is TGTGCCAGCTCACCGAGGGCGAACACTGAAGCTTTCTTT. Supplemented by reference TRBV18 and TRBJ1-1, the full variable domain reads NAGVMQNPRHLVRRRGQEARLRCSPMKGHSHVYWYRQLPEEGLKFMVYLQKENIIDESGMPKERFSAEFPKEGPSILRIQQVVRGDSAAYFCASSPRANTEAFFGQGTRLTVV.

This chain connects TRBV7-2 to TRBJ2-6; 9 nucleotides align to TRBD1. CDR1 and CDR2 from the germline V gene are SGHTA and FQGNSA. There are 19 residues in the CDR3. J gave up 0 bases and V 3 bases, and 9 bases lay outside the gene matches. Written as DNA, the CDR3 is TGTGCCAGCAGCTTCAGGCGGACAGGGGCCCTCTCTGGGGCCAACGTCCTGACTTTC. This encodes CASSFRRTGALSGANVLTF. The full variable domain, in which reference TRBV7-2 and TRBJ2-6 provide the parts outside the CDR3, is GAGVSQSPSNKVTEKGKDVELRCDPISGHTALYWYRQSLGQGLEFLIYFQGNSAPDKSGLPSDRFSAERTGGSVSTLTIQRTQQEDSAVYLCASSFRRTGALSGANVLTFGAGSRLTVL.

A remark on this clone: An end of the junction does not agree with germline; a read error may underlie this. The gene calls are TRBV7-9 and TRBJ1-3; D uncertain. This CDR3 has 12 residues. Per germline, CDR1 SEHNR and CDR2 FQNEAQ (reference sequence). The CDR3 DNA sequence: TGTTCCAGCAGCCAGGAGGGAGACACCATATATTTT. It translates to CSSSQEGDTIYF.

The chain recombines TRBV4-3 with TRBJ2-1; 9 nucleotides agree with TRBD2. Unmatched junction bases numbered 3, after V lost 2 bases and J lost 4 bases. CDR3 length: 15 amino acids. Germline V gene sequence: CDR1 LGHNA, CDR2 YSLEER. The CDR3 spells CASSQTTSGYNEQFF. The CDR3 DNA follows: TGCGCCAGCAGCCAAACGACTAGCGGTTACAATGAGCAGTTCTTC.

V gene TRBV14 combines with J gene TRBJ2-1; 13 nucleotides align to TRBD2. With V trimmed by 4 bases and J by 8 bases, 14 bases remained unmatched. Germline CDR1 and CDR2: SGHDN and FVKESK. The CDR3 is 18 amino acids. CDR3 coding DNA: TGTGCCAGCAGCCCTTCCCCTCTGACTAGCGGGAGGTGGGATGAGCAGTTCTTC. This gives the protein CASSPSPLTSGRWDEQFF.

This clone was detected a few times. V is TRBV9 and J is TRBJ1-5; TRBD1 matches at 12 bases. Germline loops: CDR1 SGDLS, CDR2 YYNGEE. Unmatched junction bases numbered 11, after V lost 2 bases and J lost 8 bases. This CDR3 is built from 17 residues. CDR3 in amino acids: CASSVRDRGLFGEPQHF. The CDR3 DNA follows: TGTGCCAGCAGCGTCCGGGACAGGGGGCTTTTCGGGGAGCCCCAGCATTTT.

The rearrangement joins TRBV5-6 to TRBJ1-1, with D possibly TRBD1 on 6 matching bases. The CDR3 extends over 18 amino acids. Germline V gene sequence: CDR1 SGHDT, CDR2 YYEEEE. V lost 1 base, J lost 0 bases, and 19 bases lay in between. The CDR3 sequence is CASSLLTGNIFMNTEAFF. The CDR3 nucleotides read TGTGCCAGCAGCTTGTTAACAGGGAATATTTTCATGAACACTGAAGCTTTCTTT.

J is TRBJ1-1 and V is TRBV6-5; D gene ambiguous. Germline CDR1 MNHEY, CDR2 SVGAGI. CDR3 size: 14 residues. V lost 0 bases and J 7 bases, leaving 12 bases between the germline ends. This chain's CDR3 is CASSYSSGIIEAFF. In DNA form, the CDR3 reads TGTGCCAGCAGTTACTCGTCGGGAATTATTGAAGCTTTCTTT.

This clone was observed a single time. CDR3 sequence reads: CATLPGDRVGEKLFF. CDR3 nucleotide sequence: TGTGCCACATTGCCAGGGGACAGGGTCGGTGAAAAACTGTTTTTT. V usage is TRBV6-6 and J usage is TRBJ1-4, with TRBD1 identical over 9 bases. The CDR3 is made up of 15 amino acids. The junction had 13 bases not matched to a gene; V was cut back by 10 bases and J by 7 bases. Germline V gene sequence: CDR1 MNHNY, CDR2 SVGAGI (reference sequence).

The V and J genes are TRBV10-2 and TRBJ1-1; the D is unclear. The CDR3 runs to 14 residues. CDR1 is WSHSY, CDR2 SAAADI, per germline. V was shortened by 8 bases and J by 1 base, with 14 bases between the two germline ends. Here the CDR3 DNA reads TGCGCCAGCCGCATTGACATTACGAACACTGAAGCTTTCTTT. Its translation: CASRIDITNTEAFF.

In its sample, this clone was seen a few times. The V call is TRBV6-4, the J call TRBJ2-3, with 11 positions matching TRBD2. The ends lost 0 bases at V and 2 bases at J; junction bases unmatched: 1. CDR1 and CDR2 (germline): MRHNA, SNTAGT. CDR3 length: 16 residues. The CDR3 coding sequence is TGTGCCAGCAGTGACTCTAGCGGGGGGGCCACAGATACGCAGTATTTT. It specifies CASSDSSGGATDTQYF.

The chain has TRBV5-1 and TRBJ2-5; 11 positions match TRBD2. This CDR3 contains 18 residues. CDR1 is SGHRS, CDR2 YFSETQ, per germline. Unmatched junction bases numbered 9, after V lost 2 bases and J lost 0 bases. The CDR3: CASSFPQRTSGYQETQYF. The CDR3 DNA reads TGCGCCAGCAGCTTCCCCCAGAGGACTAGCGGGTACCAAGAGACCCAGTACTTC.

The rearrangement links TRBV19 to TRBJ1-2; D gene uncertain. V lost 3 bases and J lost 6, with 14 bases in between. CDR3 length: 14 amino acids. The germline V gene has CDR1 LNHDA and CDR2 SQIVND (reference sequence). This CDR3 reads CASSIGQLANGYTF. The CDR3 DNA is TGTGCCAGTAGTATTGGTCAACTTGCCAATGGCTACACCTTC. The entire variable domain, with the rest obtained from reference TRBV19 and TRBJ1-2, is as follows: DGGITQSPKYLFRKEGQNVTLSCEQNLNHDAMYWYRQDPGQGLRLIYYSQIVNDFQKGDIAEGYSVSREKKESFPLTVTSAQKNPTAFYLCASSIGQLANGYTFGSGTRLTVV.

This clone was counted a few times. This chain connects TRBV7-2 to TRBJ2-3; 10 nucleotides match TRBD2. After removal of 6 bases from V and 3 bases from J, the junction contained 6 bases not matched to a gene. There are 15 residues in the CDR3. The germline gives CDR1 SGHTA, CDR2 FQGNSA. CDR3 amino acids: CASRVSGRVTDTQYF. Written as DNA, the CDR3 is TGTGCCAGCAGAGTGAGCGGGAGGGTGACAGATACGCAGTATTTT.

The chain carries TRBV9 and TRBJ2-1, with D unclear. Trimming cost V 0 bases and J 6 bases, with 10 bases left between them. This CDR3 is 14 amino acids long. Looked up from germline, CDR1 is SGDLS and CDR2 is YYNGEE. The DNA for the CDR3 is TGTGCCAGCAGCGTAGTTGTGCGAGGCAATGAGCAGTTCTTC. Residues: CASSVVVRGNEQFF.

V and J are TRBV28 and TRBJ2-7; 11 bases match TRBD2. The CDR3 consists of 15 residues. With V trimmed by 4 bases and J by 5 bases, 7 bases remained unmatched. Looked up from germline, CDR1 is MDHEN and CDR2 is SYDVKM. For the CDR3, the DNA is TGTGCCAGCAGTTCCCCTAGCGGGAGGTTCGACGAGCAGTACTTC. As protein: CASSSPSGRFDEQYF. Based on the CDR3 plus reference TRBV28 and TRBJ2-7, the full variable domain is DVKVTQSSRYLVKRTGEKVFLECVQDMDHENMFWYRQDPGLGLRLIYFSYDVKMKEKGDIPEGYSVSREKKERFSLILESASTNQTSMYLCASSSPSGRFDEQYFGPGTRLTVT.

This clone was observed a handful of times. The chain couples TRBV4-1 to TRBJ1-1; D is uncertain. Per the germline V gene, CDR1 is MGHRA and CDR2 is YSYEKL. V was clipped by 0 bases and J by 4 bases, with 9 bases between them. CDR3 length equals 14 residues. CDR3 nucleotide sequence: TGCGCCAGCAGCCAAGAACATCAGTTCACTGAAGCTTTCTTT. It specifies CASSQEHQFTEAFF.

V usage is TRBV19 and J usage is TRBJ2-1; D is possibly TRBD2 (5 bases). V lost 1 base to trimming and J lost 2 bases, with 12 bases between them. The CDR3 is 16 amino acids. Looked up from germline, CDR1 is LNHDA and CDR2 is SQIVND (reference sequence). DNA of the CDR3: TGTGCCAGTAGTATAGGCGAACGGGATCCCTACAATGAGCAGTTCTTC. Its protein product is CASSIGERDPYNEQFF.

This clone was seen once. The gene calls are TRBV5-1 and TRBJ2-3; D is unresolved. V gave up 0 bases and J gave up 0 bases, with 8 bases separating them. This CDR3 spans 15 amino acids. The V gene's germline CDR1 is SGHRS and CDR2 YFSETQ. As DNA, the CDR3 is TGCGCCAGCAGCTTGGTGGGCCGTAGCACAGATACGCAGTATTTT. This sequence encodes CASSLVGRSTDTQYF.

The gene calls are TRBV18 and TRBJ2-3, with D perhaps TRBD2 (6 bases). The CDR3 runs to 15 residues. CDR1 and CDR2 (germline): KGHSH, LQKENI. V was trimmed by 2 bases and J by 5 bases, leaving 14 bases between them. The CDR3 is CASSPSGEGEDTQYF. DNA of the CDR3: TGTGCCAGCTCACCATCGGGGGAAGGAGAAGATACGCAGTATTTT.

The V gene is TRBV11-2, the J gene TRBJ2-7; 8 bases fit TRBD1. V shed 8 bases and J 7 bases; nucleotides not matched to a gene: 7. The CDR3 is 12 residues long. Germline-derived CDR1 and CDR2 are SGHAT and FQNNGV. The CDR3 DNA sequence: TGTGCCAGCGGTCAGGGGGCAGGTGAGCAGTACTTC. This sequence encodes CASGQGAGEQYF.